This T cell receptor (beta chain) was sequenced during a study of graft-versus-host responses after intestinal transplantation. Using immunoSEQ multiplex PCR, the repertoire was profiled, and TCRdb retains in-frame clones only, with some absent. The sample lists 60,000 to 65,000 clones, over 90% occurring once. As for this clone: What it binds is unknown.

Deletions cut 8 bases from V and 8 bases from J, with 22 bases between. Germline-derived CDR1 and CDR2 are MGHRA and YSYEKL. The CDR3 length is 15 residues. General observations from the study: In patients with graft-donor T cell macrochimerism, allograft graft-versus-host to host-versus-graft clonal ratios were high.

The chain uses TRBV4-1 and TRBJ2-1; possibly TRBD1 for D (7 bases). The TCR was taken from a human donor who was the organ donor for an intestinal transplant. This material consisted of unstimulated CD8+ T cells sorted from spleen or lymph node cells, taken before transplant. In nucleotides, the CDR3 is TGCGCCAGCGCCCCCCAGGGGGGCCGGACCGATGAGCAGTTCTTC. Translation: CASAPQGGRTDEQFF.